What follows is one T cell receptor (beta chain) and its context. Ranging in age from roughly 6 to 95, the donors were healthy Caucasian individuals from Russia. Per individual sample, total RNA of at least 6 micrograms was extracted. The data derive from a study of blood T cells in healthy people across ages. Primed by a sample-barcoded 5' primer and a J-beta primer mix, a second PCR proceeded for about 6 to 11 cycles. TCRdb processed the 5' RACE reads anew with MiXCR; each CDR3 protein has one entry. The data contain 920,000 or so distinct CDR3 sequences, 45% of them singletons. CDR3 length: 14 residues. Trimming shortened V by 0 bases and J by 6 bases, and 10 bases separated the two germline ends. CDR1 is SGDLS, CDR2 YYNGEE, per germline.

The TCR was taken from a woman between 55 and 75 years old in good health. The rearrangement joins TRBV9 to TRBJ1-5; D is undetermined. The sample comprised blood. DNA for the CDR3: TGTGCCAGCAGCGTAGGGAGCATCGGTCAGCCCCAGCATTTT. This gives the protein CASSVGSIGQPQHF.